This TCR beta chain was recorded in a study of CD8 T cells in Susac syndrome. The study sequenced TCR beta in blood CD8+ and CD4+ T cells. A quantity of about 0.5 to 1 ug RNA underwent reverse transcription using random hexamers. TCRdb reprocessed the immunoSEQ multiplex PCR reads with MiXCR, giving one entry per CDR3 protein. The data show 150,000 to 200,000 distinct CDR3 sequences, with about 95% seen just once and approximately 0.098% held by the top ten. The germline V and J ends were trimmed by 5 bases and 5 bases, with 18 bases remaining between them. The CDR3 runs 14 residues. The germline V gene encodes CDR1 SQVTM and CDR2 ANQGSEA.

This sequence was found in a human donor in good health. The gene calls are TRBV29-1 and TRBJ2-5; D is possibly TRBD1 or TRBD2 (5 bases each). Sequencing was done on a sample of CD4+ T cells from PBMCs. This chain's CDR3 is CSVSRQRLGETQYF. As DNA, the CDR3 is TGCAGCGTTTCCAGACAGCGGCTGGGGGAGACCCAGTACTTC.